The clone carrying this T cell receptor (beta chain) was recorded a few times. Its antigen is not known. Sequenced by immunoSEQ multiplex PCR; TCRdb stores in-frame clones only, minus some. The sample consists of more than 55,000 clones, around 80% of them appearing once. This CDR3 has 15 residues. Germline-derived CDR1 and CDR2 are MNHNY and SVGAGI (reference sequence). V lost 4 bases and J 0 bases, leaving 10 bases between the germline ends. The sample is drawn from a study of early stage breast cancer tumors. Points from the study as a whole: Enriched TCRB sequences shared across patients were mostly commonly generated sequences.

The source is a person aged 40 to 49 with breast cancer. The chain is built from TRBV6-6 and TRBJ1-5, with D hard to call. Sequenced sample: blood. The CDR3 nucleotides are TGTGCCAGCAGTTCGGGCCTTTATAGCAATCAGCCCCAGCATTTT. Translating gives CASSSGLYSNQPQHF.